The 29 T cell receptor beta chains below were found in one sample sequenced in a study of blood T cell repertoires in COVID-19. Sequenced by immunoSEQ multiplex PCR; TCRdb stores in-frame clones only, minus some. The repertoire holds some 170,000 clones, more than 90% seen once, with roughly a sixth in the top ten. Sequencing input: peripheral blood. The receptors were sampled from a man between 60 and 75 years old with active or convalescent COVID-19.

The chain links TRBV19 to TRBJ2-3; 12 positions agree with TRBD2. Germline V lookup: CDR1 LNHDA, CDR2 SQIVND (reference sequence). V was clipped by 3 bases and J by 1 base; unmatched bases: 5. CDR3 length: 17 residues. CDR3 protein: CASSIGASGGGTDTQYF. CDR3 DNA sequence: TGTGCCAGTAGTATTGGTGCTAGCGGGGGGGGCACAGATACGCAGTATTTT.

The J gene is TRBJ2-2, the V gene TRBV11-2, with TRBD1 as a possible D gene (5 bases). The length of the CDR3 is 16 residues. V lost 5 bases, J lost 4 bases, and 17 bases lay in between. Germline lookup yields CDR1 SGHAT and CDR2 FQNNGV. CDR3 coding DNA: TGTGCCAGCAGCCACCCATATCAGGGTCGCACCGGGGAGCTGTTTTTT. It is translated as CASSHPYQGRTGELFF.

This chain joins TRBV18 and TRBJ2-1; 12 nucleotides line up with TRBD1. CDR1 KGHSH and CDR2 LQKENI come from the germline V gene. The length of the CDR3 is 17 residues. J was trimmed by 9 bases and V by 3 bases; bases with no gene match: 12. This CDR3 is CASSPHGSGQGAGEQFF. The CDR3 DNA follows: TGTGCCAGCTCACCCCACGGATCGGGACAGGGGGCTGGTGAGCAGTTCTTC. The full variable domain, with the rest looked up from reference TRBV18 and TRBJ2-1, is NAGVMQNPRHLVRRRGQEARLRCSPMKGHSHVYWYRQLPEEGLKFMVYLQKENIIDESGMPKERFSAEFPKEGPSILRIQQVVRGDSAAYFCASSPHGSGQGAGEQFFGPGTRLTVL.

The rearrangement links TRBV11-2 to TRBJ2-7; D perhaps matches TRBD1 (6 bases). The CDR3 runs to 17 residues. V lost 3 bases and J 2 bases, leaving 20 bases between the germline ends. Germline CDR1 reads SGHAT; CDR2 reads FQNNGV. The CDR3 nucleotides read TGTGCCAGCAGCTTGCGTTTGGACAGTCTGAGGGCCTACGAGCAGTACTTC. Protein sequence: CASSLRLDSLRAYEQYF.

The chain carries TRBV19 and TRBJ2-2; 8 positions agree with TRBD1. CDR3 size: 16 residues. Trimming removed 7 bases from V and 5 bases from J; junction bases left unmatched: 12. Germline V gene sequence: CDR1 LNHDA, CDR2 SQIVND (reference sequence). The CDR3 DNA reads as TGTGCCAGTACCCCCCGGCGGACAGGGCATACCGGGGAGCTGTTTTTT. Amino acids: CASTPRRTGHTGELFF.

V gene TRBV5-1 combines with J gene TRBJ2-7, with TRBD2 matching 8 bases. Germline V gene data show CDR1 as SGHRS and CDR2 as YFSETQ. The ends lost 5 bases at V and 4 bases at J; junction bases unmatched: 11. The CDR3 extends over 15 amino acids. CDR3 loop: CASSQPGTRTYEQYF. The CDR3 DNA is TGCGCCAGCAGTCAGCCCGGGACTAGGACTTACGAGCAGTACTTC.

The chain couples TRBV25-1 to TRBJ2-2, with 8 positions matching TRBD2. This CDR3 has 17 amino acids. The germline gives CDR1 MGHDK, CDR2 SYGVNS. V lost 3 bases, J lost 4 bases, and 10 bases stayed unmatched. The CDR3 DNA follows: TGTGCCAGCAGTGATCCACCTGTCGCGGGAGGCACCGGGGAGCTGTTTTTT. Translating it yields CASSDPPVAGGTGELFF.

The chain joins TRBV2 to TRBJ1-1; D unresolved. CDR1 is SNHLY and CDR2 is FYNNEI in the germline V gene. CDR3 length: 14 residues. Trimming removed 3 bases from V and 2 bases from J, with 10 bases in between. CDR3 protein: CASSDREFNTEAFF. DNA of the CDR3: TGTGCCAGCAGTGACCGGGAATTCAACACTGAAGCTTTCTTT.

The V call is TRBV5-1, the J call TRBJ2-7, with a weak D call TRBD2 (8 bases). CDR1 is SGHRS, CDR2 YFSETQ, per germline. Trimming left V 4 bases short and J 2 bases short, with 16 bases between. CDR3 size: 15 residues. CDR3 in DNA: TGCGCCAGCAGCCCCCGGGAGGGGGCCCCCTACGAGCAGTACTTC. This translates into CASSPREGAPYEQYF.

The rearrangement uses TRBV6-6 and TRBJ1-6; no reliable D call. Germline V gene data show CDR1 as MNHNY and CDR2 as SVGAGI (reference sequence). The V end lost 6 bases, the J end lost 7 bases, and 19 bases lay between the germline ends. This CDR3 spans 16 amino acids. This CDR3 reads CASSRSEAGVNSPLHF. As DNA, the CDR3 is TGTGCCAGCAGCCGATCCGAGGCCGGGGTAAATTCACCCCTCCACTTT.

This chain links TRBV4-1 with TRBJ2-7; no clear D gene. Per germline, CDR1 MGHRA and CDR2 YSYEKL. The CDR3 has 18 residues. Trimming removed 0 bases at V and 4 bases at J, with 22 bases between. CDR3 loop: CASSQDTPGPALSYEQYF. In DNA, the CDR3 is TGCGCCAGCAGCCAAGATACCCCGGGTCCGGCCCTCTCGTACGAGCAGTACTTC.

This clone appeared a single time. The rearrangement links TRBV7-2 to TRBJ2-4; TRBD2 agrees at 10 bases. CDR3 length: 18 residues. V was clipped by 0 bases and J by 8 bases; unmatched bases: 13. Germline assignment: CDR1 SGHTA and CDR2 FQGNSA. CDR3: CASSLARISGRTADIQYF. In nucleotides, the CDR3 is TGTGCCAGCAGCTTAGCGCGTATTAGCGGGAGGACCGCAGACATTCAGTACTTC.

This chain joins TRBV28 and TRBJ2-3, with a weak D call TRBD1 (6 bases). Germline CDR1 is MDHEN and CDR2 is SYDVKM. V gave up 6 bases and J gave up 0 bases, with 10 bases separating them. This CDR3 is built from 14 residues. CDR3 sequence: CASSNQGSTDTQYF. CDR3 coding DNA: TGTGCCAGCAGCAATCAGGGGAGCACAGATACGCAGTATTTT.

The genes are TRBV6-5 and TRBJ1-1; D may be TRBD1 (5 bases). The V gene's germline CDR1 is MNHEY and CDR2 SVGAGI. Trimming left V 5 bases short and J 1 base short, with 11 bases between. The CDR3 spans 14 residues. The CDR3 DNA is TGTGCCAGCAGTCCCTATAGGGGGAACACTGAAGCTTTCTTT. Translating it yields CASSPYRGNTEAFF.

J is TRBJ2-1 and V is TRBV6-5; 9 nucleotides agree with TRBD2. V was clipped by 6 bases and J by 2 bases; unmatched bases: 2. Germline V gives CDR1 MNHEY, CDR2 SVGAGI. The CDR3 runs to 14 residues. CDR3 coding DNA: TGTGCCAGCAGCTTAGCGGGGGCCTACAATGAGCAGTTCTTC. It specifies CASSLAGAYNEQFF.

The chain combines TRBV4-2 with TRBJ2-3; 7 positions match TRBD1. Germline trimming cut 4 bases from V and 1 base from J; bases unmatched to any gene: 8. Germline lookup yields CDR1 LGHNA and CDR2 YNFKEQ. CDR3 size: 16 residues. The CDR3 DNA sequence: TGTGCCAGCAGCCGTCAAACTAGGGGGCGCACAGATACGCAGTATTTT. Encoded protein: CASSRQTRGRTDTQYF.

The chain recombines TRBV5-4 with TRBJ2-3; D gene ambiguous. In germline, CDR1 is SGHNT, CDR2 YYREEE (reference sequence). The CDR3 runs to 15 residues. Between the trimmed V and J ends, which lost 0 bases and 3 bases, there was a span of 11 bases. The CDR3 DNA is TGTGCCAGCAGCTTGGGCGGCATTAGGACAGATACGCAGTATTTT. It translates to CASSLGGIRTDTQYF.

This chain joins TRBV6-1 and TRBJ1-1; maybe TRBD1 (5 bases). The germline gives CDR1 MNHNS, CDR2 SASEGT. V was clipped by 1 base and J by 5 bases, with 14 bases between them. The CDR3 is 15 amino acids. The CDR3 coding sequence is TGTGCCAGCAGTGAAGACCCAGTCGGGGGAACTGAAGCTTTCTTT. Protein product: CASSEDPVGGTEAFF.

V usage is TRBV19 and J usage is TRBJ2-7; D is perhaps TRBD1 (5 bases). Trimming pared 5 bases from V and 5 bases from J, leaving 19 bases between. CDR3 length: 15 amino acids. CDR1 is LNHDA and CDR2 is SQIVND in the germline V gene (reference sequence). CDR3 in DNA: TGTGCCAGTAGTCCGAGGACAAGATTGGCGGACGAGCAGTACTTC. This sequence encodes CASSPRTRLADEQYF.

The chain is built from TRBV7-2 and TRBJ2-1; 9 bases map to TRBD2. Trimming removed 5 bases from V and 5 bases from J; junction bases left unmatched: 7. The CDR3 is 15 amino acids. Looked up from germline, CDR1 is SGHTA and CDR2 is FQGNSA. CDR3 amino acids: CASSAWTSANNEQFF. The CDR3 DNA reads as TGTGCCAGCAGCGCCTGGACTAGCGCAAACAATGAGCAGTTCTTC.

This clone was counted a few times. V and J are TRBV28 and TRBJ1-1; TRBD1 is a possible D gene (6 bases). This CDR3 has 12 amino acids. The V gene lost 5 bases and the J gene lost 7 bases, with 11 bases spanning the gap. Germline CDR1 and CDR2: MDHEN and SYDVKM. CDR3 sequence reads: CASSIPQGEAFF. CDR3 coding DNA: TGTGCCAGCAGTATCCCACAGGGTGAAGCTTTCTTT. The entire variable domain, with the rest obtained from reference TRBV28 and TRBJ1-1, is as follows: DVKVTQSSRYLVKRTGEKVFLECVQDMDHENMFWYRQDPGLGLRLIYFSYDVKMKEKGDIPEGYSVSREKKERFSLILESASTNQTSMYLCASSIPQGEAFFGQGTRLTVV.

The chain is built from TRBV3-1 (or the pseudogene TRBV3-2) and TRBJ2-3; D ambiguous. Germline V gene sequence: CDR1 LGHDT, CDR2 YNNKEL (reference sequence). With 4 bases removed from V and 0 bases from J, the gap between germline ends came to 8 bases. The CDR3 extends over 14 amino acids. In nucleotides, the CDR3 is TGTGCCAGCAGCCGACTCACTAGCACAGATACGCAGTATTTT. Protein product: CASSRLTSTDTQYF.

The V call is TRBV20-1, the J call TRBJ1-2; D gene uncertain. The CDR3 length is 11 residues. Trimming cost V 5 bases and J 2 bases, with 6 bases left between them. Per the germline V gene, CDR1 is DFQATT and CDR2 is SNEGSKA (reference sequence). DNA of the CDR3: TGCAGTGCTGTACAAAACTATGGCTACACCTTC. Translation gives CSAVQNYGYTF.

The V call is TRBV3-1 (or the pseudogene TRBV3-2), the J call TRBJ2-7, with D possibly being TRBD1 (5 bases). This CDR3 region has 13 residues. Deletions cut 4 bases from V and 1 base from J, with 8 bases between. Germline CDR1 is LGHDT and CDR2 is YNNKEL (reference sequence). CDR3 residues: CASSPDRSYEQYF. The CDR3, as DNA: TGTGCCAGCAGCCCCGACAGATCCTACGAGCAGTACTTC.

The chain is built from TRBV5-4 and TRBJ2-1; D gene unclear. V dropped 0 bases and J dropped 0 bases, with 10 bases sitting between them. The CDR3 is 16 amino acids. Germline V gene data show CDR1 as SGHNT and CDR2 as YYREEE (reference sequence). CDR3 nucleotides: TGTGCCAGCAGCTTGGGAAAACCCGGCTCCTACAATGAGCAGTTCTTC. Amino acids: CASSLGKPGSYNEQFF. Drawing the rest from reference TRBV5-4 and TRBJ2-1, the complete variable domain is ETGVTQSPTHLIKTRGQQVTLRCSSQSGHNTVSWYQQALGQGPQFIFQYYREEENGRGNFPPRFSGLQFPNYSSELNVNALELDDSALYLCASSLGKPGSYNEQFFGPGTRLTVL.

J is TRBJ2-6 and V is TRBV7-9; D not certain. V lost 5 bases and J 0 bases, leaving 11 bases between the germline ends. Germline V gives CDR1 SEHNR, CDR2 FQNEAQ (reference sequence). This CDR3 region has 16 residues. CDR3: CASSRRVGSGANVLTF. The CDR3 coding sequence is TGTGCCAGCAGCCGCCGAGTTGGCTCTGGGGCCAACGTCCTGACTTTC.

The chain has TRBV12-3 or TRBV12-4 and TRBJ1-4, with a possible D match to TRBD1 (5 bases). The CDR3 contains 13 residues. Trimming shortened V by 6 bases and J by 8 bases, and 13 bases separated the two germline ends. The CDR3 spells CASRGGYNEKLFF. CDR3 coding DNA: TGTGCCAGCAGGGGGGGATATAACGAAAAACTGTTTTTT.

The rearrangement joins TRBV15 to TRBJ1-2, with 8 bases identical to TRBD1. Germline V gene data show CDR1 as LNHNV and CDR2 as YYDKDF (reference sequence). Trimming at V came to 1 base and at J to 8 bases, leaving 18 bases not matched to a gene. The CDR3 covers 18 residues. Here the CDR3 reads CATSRAPRWGQVTGGYTF. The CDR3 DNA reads TGTGCCACCAGCAGAGCTCCCCGGTGGGGACAGGTTACTGGAGGCTACACCTTC.

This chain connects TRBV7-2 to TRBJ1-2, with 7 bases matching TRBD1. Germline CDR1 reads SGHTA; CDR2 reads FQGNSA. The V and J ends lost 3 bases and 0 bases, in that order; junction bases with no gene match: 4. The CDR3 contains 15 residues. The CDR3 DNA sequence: TGTGCCAGCAGCTTGACAGGGACCACTAACTATGGCTACACCTTC. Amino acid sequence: CASSLTGTTNYGYTF.